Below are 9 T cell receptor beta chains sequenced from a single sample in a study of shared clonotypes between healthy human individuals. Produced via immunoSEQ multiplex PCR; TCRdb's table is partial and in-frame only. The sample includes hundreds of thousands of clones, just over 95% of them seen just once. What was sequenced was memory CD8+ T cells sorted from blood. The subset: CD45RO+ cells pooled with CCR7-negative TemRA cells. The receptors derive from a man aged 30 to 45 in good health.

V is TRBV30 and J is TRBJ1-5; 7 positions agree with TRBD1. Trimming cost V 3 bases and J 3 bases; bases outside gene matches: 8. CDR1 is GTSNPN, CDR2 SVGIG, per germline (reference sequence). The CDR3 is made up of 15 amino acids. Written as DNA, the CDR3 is TGTGCCTGGAGCATTCCGGACAGGATCAATCAGCCCCAGCATTTT. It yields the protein CAWSIPDRINQPQHF.

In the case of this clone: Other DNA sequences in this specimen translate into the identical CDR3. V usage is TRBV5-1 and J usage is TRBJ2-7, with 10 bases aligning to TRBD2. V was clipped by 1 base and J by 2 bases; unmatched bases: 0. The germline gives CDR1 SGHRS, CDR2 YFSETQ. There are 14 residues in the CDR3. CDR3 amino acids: CASSLLAGAYEQYF. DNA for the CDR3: TGCGCCAGCAGCTTGCTAGCGGGAGCCTACGAGCAGTACTTC.

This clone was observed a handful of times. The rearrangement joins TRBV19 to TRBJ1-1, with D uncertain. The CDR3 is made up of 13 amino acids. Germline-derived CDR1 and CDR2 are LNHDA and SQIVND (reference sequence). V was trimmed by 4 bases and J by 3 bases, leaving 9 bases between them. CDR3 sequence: CASSTGWDTEAFF. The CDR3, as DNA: TGTGCCAGTAGTACTGGGTGGGACACTGAAGCTTTCTTT.

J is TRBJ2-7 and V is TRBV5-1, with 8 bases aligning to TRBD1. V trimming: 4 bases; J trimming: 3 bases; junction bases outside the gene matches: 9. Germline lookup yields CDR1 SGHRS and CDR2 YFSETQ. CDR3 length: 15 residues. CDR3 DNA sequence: TGCGCCAGCAGCCCAGGGGGCAGGGAGGACTACGAGCAGTACTTC. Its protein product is CASSPGGREDYEQYF.

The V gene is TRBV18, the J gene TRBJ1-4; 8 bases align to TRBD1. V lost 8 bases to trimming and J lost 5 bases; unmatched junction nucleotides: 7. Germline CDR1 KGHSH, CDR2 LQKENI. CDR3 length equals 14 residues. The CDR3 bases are TGTGCCAGCCGAACGGGACAGGTGAATGAAAAACTGTTTTTT. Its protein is CASRTGQVNEKLFF. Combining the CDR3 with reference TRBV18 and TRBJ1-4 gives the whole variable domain NAGVMQNPRHLVRRRGQEARLRCSPMKGHSHVYWYRQLPEEGLKFMVYLQKENIIDESGMPKERFSAEFPKEGPSILRIQQVVRGDSAAYFCASRTGQVNEKLFFGSGTQLSVL.

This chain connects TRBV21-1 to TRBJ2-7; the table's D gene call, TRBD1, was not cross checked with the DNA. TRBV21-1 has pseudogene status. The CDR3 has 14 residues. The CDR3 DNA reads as TGTGCCAGCAGCCCACGACAGGCTGCCTACGAGCAGTACTTC. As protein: CASSPRQAAYEQYF.

The CDR3 DNA follows: TGTGCCAGCAGTGAAGCGCCGGGACAGGGGGTCACAGATACGCAGTATTTT. Protein sequence: CASSEAPGQGVTDTQYF. This chain uses TRBV2 with TRBJ2-3; 11 bases are a match to TRBD1. The CDR3 is 17 amino acids. CDR1 and CDR2 from the germline V gene are SNHLY and FYNNEI. V was pared by 0 bases and J by 2 bases, with 4 bases of the junction left unmatched. The whole variable domain, remainder taken from reference TRBV2 and TRBJ2-3, is EPEVTQTPSHQVTQMGQEVILRCVPISNHLYFYWYRQILGQKVEFLVSFYNNEISEKSEIFDDQFSVERPDGSNFTLKIRSTKLEDSAMYFCASSEAPGQGVTDTQYFGPGTRLTVL.

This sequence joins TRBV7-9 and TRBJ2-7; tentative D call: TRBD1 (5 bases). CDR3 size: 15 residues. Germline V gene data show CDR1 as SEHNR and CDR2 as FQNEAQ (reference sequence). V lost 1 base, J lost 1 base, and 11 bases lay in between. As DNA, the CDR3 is TGTGCCAGCAGCTTAGGCGGACACCTATCCTACGAGCAGTACTTC. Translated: CASSLGGHLSYEQYF.

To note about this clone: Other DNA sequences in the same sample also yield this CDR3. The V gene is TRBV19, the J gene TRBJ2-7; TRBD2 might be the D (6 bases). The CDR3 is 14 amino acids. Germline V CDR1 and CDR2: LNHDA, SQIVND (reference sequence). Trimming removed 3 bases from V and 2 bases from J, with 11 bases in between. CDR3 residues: CASSIGGGPYEQYF. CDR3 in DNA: TGTGCCAGTAGTATTGGAGGAGGGCCCTACGAGCAGTACTTC.